What follows describes a single T cell receptor beta chain. These data belong to a study of blood T cell repertoires in COVID-19. The CDR3 runs 15 residues. Germline-derived CDR1 and CDR2 are SGHTA and FQGNSA. Between the trimmed V and J ends, which lost 2 bases and 1 base, there was a span of 8 bases. Authors' data handling: Estimated nucleated cell counts came from reference gene primer amplification. Assay: immunoSEQ multiplex PCR; the TCRdb copy retains only in-frame clones and omits some. V, J and clone size are those of that table, while D and trimming were read from the DNA. The table lists approximately 220,000 clones, more than 65% of them singletons, with about 2.3% in the top ten.

V gene TRBV7-2 combines with J gene TRBJ2-2; D not resolved. The receptor was isolated from an older woman with acute or convalescent COVID-19. Sequencing was done on a sample of peripheral blood. For the CDR3, the DNA is TGTGCCAGCAGCTTAAGAACAGAGAACACCGGGGAGCTGTTTTTT. Translation gives CASSLRTENTGELFF. Combining the CDR3 with reference TRBV7-2 and TRBJ2-2 gives the whole variable domain GAGVSQSPSNKVTEKGKDVELRCDPISGHTALYWYRQSLGQGLEFLIYFQGNSAPDKSGLPSDRFSAERTGGSVSTLTIQRTQQEDSAVYLCASSLRTENTGELFFGEGSRLTVL.